The 18 T cell receptor beta chains given below trace back to one sample, sequenced in a study of blood T cell repertoires in COVID-19. Produced via immunoSEQ multiplex PCR; TCRdb's table is partial and in-frame only. The table records around 480,000 clones, roughly 88% of them present only once. The sequenced material came from peripheral blood. The receptor set was obtained from a woman in her 50s with COVID-19, enrolled during active disease.

The V gene is TRBV4-1, the J gene TRBJ1-1, with TRBD1 matching 9 bases. CDR1 is MGHRA, CDR2 YSYEKL, per germline. V shed 5 bases, J shed 0 bases, and the junction held 10 bases outside the gene matches. The CDR3 sequence is 17 residues long. CDR3 nucleotides: TGCGCCAGCAGCACCCTCGGACAGGGGTGGTTGAACACTGAAGCTTTCTTT. It is translated as CASSTLGQGWLNTEAFF.

V gene TRBV19 combines with J gene TRBJ2-1; D is perhaps TRBD1 (5 bases). The germline V and J ends were trimmed by 6 bases and 4 bases, with 10 bases remaining between them. The germline CDR1 and CDR2 sequences are LNHDA and SQIVND (reference sequence). The CDR3 totals 13 residues. The CDR3 spells CASSSPGYNEQFF. DNA for the CDR3: TGTGCCAGTAGCTCCCCAGGGTACAATGAGCAGTTCTTC.

The genes are TRBV19 and TRBJ1-4; D call uncertain. The CDR3 is made up of 17 amino acids. V lost 4 bases and J 0 bases, leaving 15 bases between the germline ends. The germline gives CDR1 LNHDA, CDR2 SQIVND (reference sequence). Written as DNA, the CDR3 is TGTGCCAGTAGTACCCCCGGCAGGCCGCCAACTAATGAAAAACTGTTTTTT. Its translation is CASSTPGRPPTNEKLFF.

The chain is built from TRBV27 and TRBJ1-1; D may be TRBD1 (6 bases). V gave up 6 bases and J gave up 4 bases, with 12 bases separating them. From germline, CDR1 is MNHEY and CDR2 SMNVEV (reference sequence). There are 13 residues in the CDR3. CDR3 sequence (DNA): TGTGCCAGCAGCCAGGGGTTAGTCACTGAAGCTTTCTTT. Protein: CASSQGLVTEAFF.

This sequence joins TRBV30 and TRBJ1-5; TRBD1 matches 9 bases. Trimming cost V 3 bases and J 4 bases; bases outside gene matches: 10. The CDR3 runs 16 residues. CDR1 is GTSNPN, CDR2 SVGIG, per germline (reference sequence). The CDR3 region is CAWRLKLGTGNQPQHF. The DNA of the CDR3 is TGTGCCTGGAGATTGAAGCTGGGGACAGGGAATCAGCCCCAGCATTTT.

The chain joins TRBV7-2 to TRBJ1-3, with 11 bases matching TRBD1. From germline, CDR1 is SGHTA and CDR2 FQGNSA. The CDR3 length is 17 residues. V dropped 6 bases and J dropped 3; count of bases not matched to a gene: 10. DNA of the CDR3: TGTGCCAGCAGACTGGACAGGGGGCTGTCGTTTGGAAACACCATATATTTT. Its protein product is CASRLDRGLSFGNTIYF.

The rearrangement uses TRBV6-5 and TRBJ1-2; D is unclear. Germline lookup yields CDR1 MNHEY and CDR2 SVGAGI. Trimming removed 6 bases from V and 6 bases from J, with 14 bases in between. There are 13 residues in the CDR3. The CDR3 reads CASSSPRFDGYTF. CDR3 bases: TGTGCCAGCAGCTCCCCCCGGTTCGATGGCTACACCTTC.

In its sample, this clone was seen many times. This rearrangement joins TRBV4-2 to TRBJ1-3, with a weak D call TRBD1 (6 bases). CDR1 is LGHNA, CDR2 YNFKEQ, per germline. This CDR3 spans 16 amino acids. The ends were cut back, 4 bases at V and 2 bases at J, with 15 bases in the middle. The CDR3 region is CASSLNRELTGNTIYF. Written as DNA, the CDR3 is TGTGCCAGCAGCCTCAACAGGGAATTAACTGGAAACACCATATATTTT.

The chain joins TRBV14 to TRBJ1-4, with 9 bases fitting TRBD1. CDR1 and CDR2 from the germline V gene are SGHDN and FVKESK. The V segment lost 5 bases and the J segment 4 bases; nucleotides outside the gene matches: 8. There are 16 residues in the CDR3. The CDR3 nucleotides read TGTGCCAGCAGCGAATGGGGGACAGGGCTTAATGAAAAACTGTTTTTT. Its translation is CASSEWGTGLNEKLFF.

The chain employs TRBV5-5 and TRBJ2-6; no clear D. CDR1 SGHKS and CDR2 YYEKEE come from the germline V gene (reference sequence). Deletions cut 4 bases from V and 1 base from J, with 6 bases between. The CDR3 has 14 residues. CDR3 nucleotide sequence: TGTGCCAGCAGCCGTACATCTGGGGCCAACGTCCTGACTTTC. This gives the protein CASSRTSGANVLTF.

This rearrangement joins TRBV2 to TRBJ2-7; tentative D call: TRBD1 (6 bases). Trimming cost V 2 bases and J 3 bases, with 14 bases left between them. The CDR3 is made up of 15 amino acids. CDR1 is SNHLY, CDR2 FYNNEI, per germline. CDR3 nucleotide sequence: TGTGCCAGCAGTGAACCCCGGACAGCGATCTACGAGCAGTACTTC. Translated: CASSEPRTAIYEQYF.

On this clone itself: The same CDR3 can be traced to other DNA sequences in this sample. The V and J genes are TRBV18 and TRBJ2-7; D may be TRBD1 (6 bases). This CDR3 has 15 residues. The ends were cut back, 3 bases at V and 0 bases at J, with 12 bases in the middle. Germline CDR1 is KGHSH and CDR2 is LQKENI. The CDR3 nucleotides are TGTGCCAGCTCACCGAGGCAGGGGAGCTCCTACGAGCAGTACTTC. Protein: CASSPRQGSSYEQYF.

The CDR3 sequence: CASRGQGANTGELFF. As DNA, the CDR3 is TGTGCCAGCAGGGGACAGGGGGCGAACACCGGGGAGCTGTTTTTT. The chain employs TRBV6-4 and TRBJ2-2, with 11 bases identical to TRBD1. CDR3 length: 15 amino acids. V lost 6 bases and J lost 0; bases outside the gene matches: 0. The germline V gene encodes CDR1 MRHNA and CDR2 SNTAGT.

The chain uses TRBV2 and TRBJ1-6; TRBD1 matches at 10 bases. J was trimmed by 8 bases and V by 7 bases; bases with no gene match: 5. CDR1 SNHLY and CDR2 FYNNEI come from the germline V gene. The CDR3 sequence is 14 residues long. The CDR3 here is CASTEDRGDSPLHF. In DNA, the CDR3 is TGTGCCAGCACCGAGGACAGGGGGGATTCACCCCTCCACTTT.

This clone was seen a single time. V gene TRBV28 combines with J gene TRBJ2-2; 10 nucleotides match TRBD2. The trim removed 7 bases at V and 5 bases at J, leaving 7 bases unmatched. The CDR3 loop spans 15 amino acids. Looked up from germline, CDR1 is MDHEN and CDR2 is SYDVKM. DNA of the CDR3: TGTGCCAGCACCCTCCCGACTAGCGGGACCGGGGAGCTGTTTTTT. This translates into CASTLPTSGTGELFF.

This chain connects TRBV18 to TRBJ1-1; tentatively, D is TRBD1 (5 bases). The germline V and J ends were trimmed by 3 bases and 3 bases, with 14 bases remaining between them. There are 15 residues in the CDR3. Germline values: CDR1 KGHSH, CDR2 LQKENI. For the CDR3, the DNA is TGTGCCAGCTCACCTCAGGGACTTACCGACACTGAAGCTTTCTTT. Protein sequence: CASSPQGLTDTEAFF.

This chain joins TRBV24-1 and TRBJ2-3; 8 nucleotides match TRBD1. Germline V lookup: CDR1 KGHDR, CDR2 SFDVKD. This CDR3 has 14 residues. J gave up 1 base and V 8 bases, and 4 bases lay outside the gene matches. The CDR3 reads CATTDRGGTDTQYF. DNA for the CDR3: TGTGCCACCACCGACAGGGGCGGCACAGATACGCAGTATTTT.

V gene TRBV11-2 combines with J gene TRBJ1-1, with unresolved D. The CDR3 consists of 14 residues. V shed 4 bases and J shed 5 bases, with 14 bases lying between them. Germline CDR1 reads SGHAT; CDR2 reads FQNNGV. The CDR3 DNA reads TGTGCCAGCAGCTCGGACTTAGGATGGACTGAAGCTTTCTTT. It encodes CASSSDLGWTEAFF. Complete variable domain (other parts from reference TRBV11-2 and TRBJ1-1): EAGVAQSPRYKIIEKRQSVAFWCNPISGHATLYWYQQILGQGPKLLIQFQNNGVVDDSQLPKDRFSAERLKGVDSTLKIQPAKLEDSAVYLCASSSDLGWTEAFFGQGTRLTVV.